This TCR beta chain was retrieved from a study of T cell responses to AZD1222 COVID-19 vaccine (dated by TCRdb to the early 2020s). Background on the whole study: TCR sequencing covered fewer than 250 trial participants: 200 to 220 given two doses of AZD1222 and around 25 given two doses of MenACWY control vaccine. Trial participants were enrolled by age into 18-55, 56-69 and 70-plus year subgroups, with roughly 160, 29 and 62 TCR-sequenced participants respectively. Broader findings and caveats from the paper: The whole spike protein was spanned by vaccine-associated CD4 TCRs, and dominant responses were seen in regions 160-218 and 743-854. Reportedly, almost half of the unique spike-specific TCRs recognized epitopes lying outside the regions that are mutated in the B.1.351 and B.1.1.7 variants. After two AZD1222 doses, both the breadth and the depth of spike-specific TCRs were significantly higher than at day 0 and than in MenACWY recipients. Because no samples from the day 14 peak response were available, repertoires could be characterized only after the peak T cell response. Most participants were white British and females outnumbered males, and the authors suggested that clonal diversity may have been underestimated. The 56-69-year group was small, and its depth increase did not reach significance, likely because of low power. Only six AZD1222 recipients were SARS-CoV-2 seropositive at baseline, limiting conclusions about previously exposed vaccinees.

This clone was seen more than once but under ten times. The specificity of this receptor is unknown. Per-base quality was not reported, and no clone a single base away is much larger than it. Trimming takes 3 bases off V and 5 bases off J; junction bases not matched to a gene: 17. Via the germline V gene, CDR1 is SGDLS and CDR2 YYNGEE. The CDR3, cysteine through phenylalanine, is 18 amino acids long. Just CDR3 DNA is preserved here, 54 bases in frame from base 1. The CDR3 regions of human TCRbeta chains were analyzed by immunosequencing. The authors' pipeline ran thus. TCRs in the repertoires were compared against a reference library of SARS-CoV-2-specific TCRs that had been generated with the MIRA antigen-specificity platform. Breadth was defined as the fraction of unique TCRs that were SARS-CoV-2-associated. Depth was defined as the fraction of total T cells that were SARS-CoV-2-associated. Using the MIRA data, each spike-specific TCR was mapped to the spike region that the TCR reacts to and placed in a CD4 or CD8 class. Log10-transformed breadth and depth values were compared by one-way ANOVA with Sidak's multiple comparisons tests. Held by TCRdb, this immuneACCESS table contains in-frame sequences only and omits some clones. Under half of the omission traces to an unresolved V gene where checked; the cause of the rest is unknown. From that table come the V and J calls and clone size; the DNA was used to work out D and trimming. Present in this sample are some 96,000 clones, roughly 90% of which were seen just once. About 15% of the sample goes to the ten largest clones.

The meaning of the sample's time point label: about 28 days (+/-7) after the second vaccine dose. AZD1222 recipients given second doses at about 4 weeks or at about 12 weeks were pooled, since spike-specific TCR depth and breadth were not found to differ between the two schedules. Vaccinee samples were obtained from the UK trials COV001 and COV002, which included a single-blind randomized controlled phase 2/3 trial of AZD1222 (ChAdOx1 nCoV-19) in healthy adults. For TCRbeta chain sequencing, PBMC samples from trial participants were taken at day 0 and at day 28 after the second dose. Sequencing used peripheral blood, obtained 28 days after the second AZD1222 dose. Recombination joined TRBV9 with TRBJ2-7; the central 10 bases match TRBD2. This receptor was identified in an adult who received the AZD1222 COVID-19 vaccine. The CDR3 protein is CASSAPVEREGFIDEQYF. The DNA sequence is given as TGTGCCAGCAGCGCCCCCGTGGAGCGGGAGGGCTTCATAGACGAGCAGTACTTC. Extended through the reference TRBV9 and TRBJ2-7 proteins, this CDR3 yields the full variable domain: DSGVTQTPKHLITATGQRVTLRCSPRSGDLSVYWYQQSLDQGLQFLIQYYNGEERAKGNILERFSAQQFPDLHSELNLSSLELGDSALYFCASSAPVEREGFIDEQYFGPGTRLTVT.